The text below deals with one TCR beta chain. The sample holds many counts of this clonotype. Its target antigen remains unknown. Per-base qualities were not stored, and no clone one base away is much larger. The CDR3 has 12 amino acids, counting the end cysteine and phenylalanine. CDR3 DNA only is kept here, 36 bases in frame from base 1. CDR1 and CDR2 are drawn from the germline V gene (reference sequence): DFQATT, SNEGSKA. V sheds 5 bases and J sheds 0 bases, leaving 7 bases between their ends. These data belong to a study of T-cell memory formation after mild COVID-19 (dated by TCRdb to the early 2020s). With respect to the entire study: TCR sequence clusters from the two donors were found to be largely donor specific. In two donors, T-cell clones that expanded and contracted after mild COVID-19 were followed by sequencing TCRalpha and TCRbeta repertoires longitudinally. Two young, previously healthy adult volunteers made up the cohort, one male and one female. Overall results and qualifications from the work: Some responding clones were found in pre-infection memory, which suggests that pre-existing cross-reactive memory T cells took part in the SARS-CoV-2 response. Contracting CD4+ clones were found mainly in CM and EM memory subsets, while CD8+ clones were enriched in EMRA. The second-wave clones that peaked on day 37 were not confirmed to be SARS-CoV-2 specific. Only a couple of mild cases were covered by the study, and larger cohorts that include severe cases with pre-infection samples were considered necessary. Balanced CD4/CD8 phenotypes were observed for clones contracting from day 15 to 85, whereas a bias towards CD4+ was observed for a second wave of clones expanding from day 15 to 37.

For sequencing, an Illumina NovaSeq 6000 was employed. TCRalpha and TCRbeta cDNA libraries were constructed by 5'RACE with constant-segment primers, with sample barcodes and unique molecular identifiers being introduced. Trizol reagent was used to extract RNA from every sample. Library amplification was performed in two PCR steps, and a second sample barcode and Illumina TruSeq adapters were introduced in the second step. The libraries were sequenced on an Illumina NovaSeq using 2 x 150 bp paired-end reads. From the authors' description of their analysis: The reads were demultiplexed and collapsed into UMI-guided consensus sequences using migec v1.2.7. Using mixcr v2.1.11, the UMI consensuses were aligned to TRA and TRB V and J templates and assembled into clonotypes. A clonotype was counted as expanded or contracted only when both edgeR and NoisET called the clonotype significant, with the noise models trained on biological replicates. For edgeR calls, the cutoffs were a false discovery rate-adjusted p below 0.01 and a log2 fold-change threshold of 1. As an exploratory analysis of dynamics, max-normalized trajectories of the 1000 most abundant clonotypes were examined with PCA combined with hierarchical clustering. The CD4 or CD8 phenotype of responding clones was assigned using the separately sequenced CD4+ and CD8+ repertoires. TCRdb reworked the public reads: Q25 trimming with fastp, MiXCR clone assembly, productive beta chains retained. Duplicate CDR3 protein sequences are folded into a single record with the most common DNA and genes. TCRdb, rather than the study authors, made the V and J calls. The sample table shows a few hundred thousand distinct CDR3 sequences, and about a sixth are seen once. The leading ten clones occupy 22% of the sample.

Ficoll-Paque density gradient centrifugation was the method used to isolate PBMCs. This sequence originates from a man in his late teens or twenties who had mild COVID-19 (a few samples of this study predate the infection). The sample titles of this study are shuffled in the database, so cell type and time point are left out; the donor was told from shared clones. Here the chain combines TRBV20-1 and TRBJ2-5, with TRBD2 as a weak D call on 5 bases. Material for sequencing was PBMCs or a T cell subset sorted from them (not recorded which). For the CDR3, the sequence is CSAAGNQETQYF. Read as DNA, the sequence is TGCAGTGCTGCCGGGAACCAAGAGACCCAGTACTTC.